This T cell receptor beta chain was sequenced in a study of blood T cell repertoires in COVID-19. Germline V gives CDR1 SGHRS, CDR2 YFSETQ. The CDR3 is made up of 13 amino acids. V shed 4 bases and J shed 11 bases, with 18 bases lying between them. This table comes from immunoSEQ multiplex PCR, and its TCRdb copy is limited to in-frame clones, with some not included. Here the sample spans around 200,000 clones, approximately 90% being singletons. The rearrangement joins TRBV5-1 to TRBJ1-2; D might be TRBD1 (6 bases). Sequencing was carried out using PBMCs or T cells enriched from blood (not recorded which). This TCR was sampled from a woman aged 25-40 years who had recovered from COVID-19. The CDR3 nucleotides read TGCGCCAGCAGCGAACCCATGACAGGTCCGTACACCTTC. Residues: CASSEPMTGPYTF.